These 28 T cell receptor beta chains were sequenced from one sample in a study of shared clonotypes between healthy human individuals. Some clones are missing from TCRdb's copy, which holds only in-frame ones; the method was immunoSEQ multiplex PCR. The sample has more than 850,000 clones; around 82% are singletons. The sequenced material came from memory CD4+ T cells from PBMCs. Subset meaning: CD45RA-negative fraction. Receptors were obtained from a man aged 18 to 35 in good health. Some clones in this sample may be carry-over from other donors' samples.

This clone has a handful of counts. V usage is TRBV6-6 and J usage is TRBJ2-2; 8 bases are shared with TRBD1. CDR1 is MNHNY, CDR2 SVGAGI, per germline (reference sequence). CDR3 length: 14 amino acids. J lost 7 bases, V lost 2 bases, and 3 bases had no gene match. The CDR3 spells CASSYGTGNGELFF. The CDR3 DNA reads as TGTGCCAGCAGTTACGGGACAGGAAACGGGGAGCTGTTTTTT.

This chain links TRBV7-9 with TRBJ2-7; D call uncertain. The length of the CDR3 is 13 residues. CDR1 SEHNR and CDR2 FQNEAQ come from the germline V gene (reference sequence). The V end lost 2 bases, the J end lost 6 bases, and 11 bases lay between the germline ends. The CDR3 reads CASSLSNFREQYF. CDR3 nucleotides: TGTGCCAGCAGCTTAAGCAATTTCCGCGAGCAGTACTTC.

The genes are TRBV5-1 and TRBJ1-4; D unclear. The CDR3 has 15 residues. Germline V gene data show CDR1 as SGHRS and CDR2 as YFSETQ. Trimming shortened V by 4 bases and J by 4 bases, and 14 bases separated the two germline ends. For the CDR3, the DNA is TGCGCCAGCAGCCCAAACGGGCGGTTTAATGAAAAACTGTTTTTT. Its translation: CASSPNGRFNEKLFF.

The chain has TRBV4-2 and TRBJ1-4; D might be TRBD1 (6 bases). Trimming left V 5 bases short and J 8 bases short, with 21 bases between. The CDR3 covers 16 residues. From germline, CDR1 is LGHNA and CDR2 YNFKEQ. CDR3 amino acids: CASSEGQGSNVEKLFF. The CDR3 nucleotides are TGTGCCAGCAGCGAAGGCCAGGGGTCCAATGTGGAAAAACTGTTTTTT.

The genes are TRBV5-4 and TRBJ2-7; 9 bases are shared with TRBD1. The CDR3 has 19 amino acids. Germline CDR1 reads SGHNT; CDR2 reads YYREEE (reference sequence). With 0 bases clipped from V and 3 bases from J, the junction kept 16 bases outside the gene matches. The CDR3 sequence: CASSLAWGQGMGSFYEQYF. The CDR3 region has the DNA TGTGCCAGCAGCTTGGCCTGGGGACAGGGAATGGGCTCATTCTACGAGCAGTACTTC.

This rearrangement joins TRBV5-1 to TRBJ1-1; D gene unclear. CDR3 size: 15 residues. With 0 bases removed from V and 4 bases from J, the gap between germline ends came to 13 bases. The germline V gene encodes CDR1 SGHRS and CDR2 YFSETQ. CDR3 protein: CASSLGAIQATEAFF. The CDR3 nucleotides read TGCGCCAGCAGCTTGGGGGCCATTCAGGCCACTGAAGCTTTCTTT. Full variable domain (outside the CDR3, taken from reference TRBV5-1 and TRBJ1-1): KAGVTQTPRYLIKTRGQQVTLSCSPISGHRSVSWYQQTPGQGLQFLFEYFSETQRNKGNFPGRFSGRQFSNSRSEMNVSTLELGDSALYLCASSLGAIQATEAFFGQGTRLTVV.

The CDR3 loop reads CASSLSAQTGKAFF. The DNA for the CDR3 is TGTGCCAGCAGTTTATCCGCACAGACAGGGAAAGCTTTCTTT. The rearrangement joins TRBV27 to TRBJ1-1, with 7 positions matching TRBD1. V gave up 0 bases and J gave up 9 bases; unmatched junction bases: 7. Germline V lookup: CDR1 MNHEY, CDR2 SMNVEV (reference sequence). This CDR3 has 14 residues.

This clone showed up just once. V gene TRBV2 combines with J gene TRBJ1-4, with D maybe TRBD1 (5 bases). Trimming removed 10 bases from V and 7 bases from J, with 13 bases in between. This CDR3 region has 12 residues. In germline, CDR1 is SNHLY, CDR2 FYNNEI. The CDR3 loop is CATRDRGEKLFF. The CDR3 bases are TGTGCCACCCGGGACCGCGGTGAAAAACTGTTTTTT.

The CDR3 DNA is TGTGCCAGCTCACAAGGGCATGGGGATGGCTACACCTTC. Encoded protein: CASSQGHGDGYTF. J is TRBJ1-2 and V is TRBV18; D is undetermined. This CDR3 has 13 residues. Germline CDR1 and CDR2: KGHSH and LQKENI. V shed 4 bases and J shed 6 bases, with 12 bases lying between them.

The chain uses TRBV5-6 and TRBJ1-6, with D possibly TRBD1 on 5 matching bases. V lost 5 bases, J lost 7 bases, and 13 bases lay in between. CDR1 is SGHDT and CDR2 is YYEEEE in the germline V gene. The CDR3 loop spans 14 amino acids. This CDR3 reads CASRSGLENSPLHF. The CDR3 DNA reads TGTGCCAGCAGATCGGGACTTGAGAATTCACCCCTCCACTTT.

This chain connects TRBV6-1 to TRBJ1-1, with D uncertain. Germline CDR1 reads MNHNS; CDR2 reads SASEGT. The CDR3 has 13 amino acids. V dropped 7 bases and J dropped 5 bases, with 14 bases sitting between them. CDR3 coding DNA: TGTGCCAGCACCATCTCTCATGGGACTGAAGCTTTCTTT. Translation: CASTISHGTEAFF.

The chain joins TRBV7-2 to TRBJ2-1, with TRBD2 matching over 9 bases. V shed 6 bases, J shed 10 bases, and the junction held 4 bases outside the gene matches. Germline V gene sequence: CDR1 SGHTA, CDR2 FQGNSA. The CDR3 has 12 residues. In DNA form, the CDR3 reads TGTGCCAGCAGGATACTAGCGGGCGAGCAGTTCTTC. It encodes CASRILAGEQFF.

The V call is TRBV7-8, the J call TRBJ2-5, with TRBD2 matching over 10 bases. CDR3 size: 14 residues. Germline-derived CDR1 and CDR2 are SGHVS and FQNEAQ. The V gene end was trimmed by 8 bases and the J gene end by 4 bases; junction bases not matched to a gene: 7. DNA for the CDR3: TGTGCCAGCGATCTAGCGGGAGCTAGAGAGACCCAGTACTTC. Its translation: CASDLAGARETQYF.

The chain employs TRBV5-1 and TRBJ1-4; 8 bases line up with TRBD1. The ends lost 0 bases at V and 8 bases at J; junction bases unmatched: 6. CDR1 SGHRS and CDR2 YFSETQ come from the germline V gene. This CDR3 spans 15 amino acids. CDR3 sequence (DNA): TGCGCCAGCAGCTTGGGGTCAGGGGGCGAGGAAAAACTGTTTTTT. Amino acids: CASSLGSGGEEKLFF.

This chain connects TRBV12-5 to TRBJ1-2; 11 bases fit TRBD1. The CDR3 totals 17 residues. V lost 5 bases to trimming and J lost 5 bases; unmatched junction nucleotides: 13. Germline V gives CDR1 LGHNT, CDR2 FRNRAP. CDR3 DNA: TGTGCTAGTGGTGCCATTCTGTATGGACAGGGGGCATATGGCTACACCTTC. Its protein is CASGAILYGQGAYGYTF.

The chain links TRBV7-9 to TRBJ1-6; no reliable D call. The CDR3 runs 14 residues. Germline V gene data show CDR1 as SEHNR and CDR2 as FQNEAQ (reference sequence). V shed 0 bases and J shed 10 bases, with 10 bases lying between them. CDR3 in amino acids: CASSLAGNNSPLHF. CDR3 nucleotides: TGTGCCAGCAGCTTAGCGGGCAACAACTCACCCCTCCACTTT.

The CDR3 loop is CASSPGRGSNQPQHF. The CDR3 nucleotides read TGTGCCAGCAGCCCCGGCAGGGGATCCAATCAGCCCCAGCATTTT. The rearrangement links TRBV6-6 to TRBJ1-5, with D maybe TRBD1 (6 bases). Germline loops: CDR1 MNHNY, CDR2 SVGAGI (reference sequence). The CDR3 is 15 amino acids. Trimming cost V 6 bases and J 3 bases, with 15 bases left between them.

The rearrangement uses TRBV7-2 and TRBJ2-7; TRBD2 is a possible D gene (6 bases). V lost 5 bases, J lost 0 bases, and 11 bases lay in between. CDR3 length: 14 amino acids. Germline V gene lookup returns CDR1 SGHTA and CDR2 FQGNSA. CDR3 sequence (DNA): TGTGCCAGCAGCCCCGGGAGCGGCTCCTACGAGCAGTACTTC. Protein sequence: CASSPGSGSYEQYF.

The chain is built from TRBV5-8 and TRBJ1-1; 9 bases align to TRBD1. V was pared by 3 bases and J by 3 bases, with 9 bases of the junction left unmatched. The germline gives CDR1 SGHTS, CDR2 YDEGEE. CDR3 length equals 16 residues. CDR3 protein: CASSSRGTGRYTEAFF. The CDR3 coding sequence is TGTGCCAGCAGCTCACGTGGGACAGGGAGGTACACTGAAGCTTTCTTT.

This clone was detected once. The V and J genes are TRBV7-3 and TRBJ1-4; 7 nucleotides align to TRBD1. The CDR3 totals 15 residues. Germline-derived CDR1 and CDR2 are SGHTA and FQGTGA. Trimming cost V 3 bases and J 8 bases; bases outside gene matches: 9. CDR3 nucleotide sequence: TGTGCCAGCAGCTTTCACAGGGGAACGTGGGAAAAACTGTTTTTT. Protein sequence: CASSFHRGTWEKLFF. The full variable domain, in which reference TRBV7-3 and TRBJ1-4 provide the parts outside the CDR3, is GAGVSQTPSNKVTEKGKYVELRCDPISGHTALYWYRQSLGQGPEFLIYFQGTGAADDSGLPNDRFFAVRPEGSVSTLKIQRTERGDSAVYLCASSFHRGTWEKLFFGSGTQLSVL.

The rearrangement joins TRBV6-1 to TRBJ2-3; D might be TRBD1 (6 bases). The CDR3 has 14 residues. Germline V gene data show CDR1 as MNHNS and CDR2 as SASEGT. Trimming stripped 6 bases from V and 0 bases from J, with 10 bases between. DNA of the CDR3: TGTGCCAGCAGATGGACAGTGAGCACAGATACGCAGTATTTT. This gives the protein CASRWTVSTDTQYF.

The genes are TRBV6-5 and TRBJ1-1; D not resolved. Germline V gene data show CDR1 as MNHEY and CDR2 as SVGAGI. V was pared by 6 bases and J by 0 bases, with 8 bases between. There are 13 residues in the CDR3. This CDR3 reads CASSRSMNTEAFF. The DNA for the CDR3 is TGTGCCAGCAGCAGATCTATGAACACTGAAGCTTTCTTT.

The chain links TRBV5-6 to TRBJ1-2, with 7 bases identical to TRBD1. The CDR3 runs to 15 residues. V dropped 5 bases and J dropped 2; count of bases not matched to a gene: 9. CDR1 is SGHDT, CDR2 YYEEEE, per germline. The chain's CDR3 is CASSRTQQGNYGYTF. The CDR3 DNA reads TGTGCCAGCAGTCGGACGCAACAGGGGAACTATGGCTACACCTTC. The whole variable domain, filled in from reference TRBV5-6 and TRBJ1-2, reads DAGVTQSPTHLIKTRGQQVTLRCSPKSGHDTVSWYQQALGQGPQFIFQYYEEEERQRGNFPDRFSGHQFPNYSSELNVNALLLGDSALYLCASSRTQQGNYGYTFGSGTRLTVV.

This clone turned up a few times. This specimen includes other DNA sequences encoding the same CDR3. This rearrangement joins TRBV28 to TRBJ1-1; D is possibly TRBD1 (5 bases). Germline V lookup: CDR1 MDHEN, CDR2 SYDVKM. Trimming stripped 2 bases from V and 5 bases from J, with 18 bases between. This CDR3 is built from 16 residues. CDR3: CASSLTIGQEGTEAFF. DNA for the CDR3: TGTGCCAGCAGTTTAACGATCGGGCAGGAGGGGACTGAAGCTTTCTTT.

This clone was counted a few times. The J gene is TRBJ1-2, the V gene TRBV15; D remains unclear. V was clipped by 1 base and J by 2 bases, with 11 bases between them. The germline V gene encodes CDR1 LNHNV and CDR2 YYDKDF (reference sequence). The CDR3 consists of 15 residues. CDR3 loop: CATSRGKTQNYGYTF. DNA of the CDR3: TGTGCCACCAGCAGAGGGAAAACACAGAACTATGGCTACACCTTC.

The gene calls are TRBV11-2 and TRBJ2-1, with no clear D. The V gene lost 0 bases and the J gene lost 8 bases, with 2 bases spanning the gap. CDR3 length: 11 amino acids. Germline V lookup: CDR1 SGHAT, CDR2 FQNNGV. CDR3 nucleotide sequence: TGTGCCAGCAGCTTAGATGATGAGCAGTTCTTC. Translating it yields CASSLDDEQFF.

CDR3: CASSLGFGNEKLFF. The CDR3 bases are TGTGCCAGCAGCTTGGGTTTCGGGAATGAAAAACTGTTTTTT. The rearrangement links TRBV4-2 to TRBJ1-4, with D unclear. The CDR3 covers 14 residues. CDR1 is LGHNA and CDR2 is YNFKEQ in the germline V gene. The V and J ends lost 5 bases and 5 bases respectively, with 12 bases between them.

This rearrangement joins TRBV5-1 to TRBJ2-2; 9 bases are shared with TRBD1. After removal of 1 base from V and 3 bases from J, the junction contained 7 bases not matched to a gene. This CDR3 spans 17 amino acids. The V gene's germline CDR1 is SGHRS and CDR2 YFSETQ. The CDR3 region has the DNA TGCGCCAGCAGCTTGATCCCCGGGACAGGGTACACCGGGGAGCTGTTTTTT. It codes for CASSLIPGTGYTGELFF.